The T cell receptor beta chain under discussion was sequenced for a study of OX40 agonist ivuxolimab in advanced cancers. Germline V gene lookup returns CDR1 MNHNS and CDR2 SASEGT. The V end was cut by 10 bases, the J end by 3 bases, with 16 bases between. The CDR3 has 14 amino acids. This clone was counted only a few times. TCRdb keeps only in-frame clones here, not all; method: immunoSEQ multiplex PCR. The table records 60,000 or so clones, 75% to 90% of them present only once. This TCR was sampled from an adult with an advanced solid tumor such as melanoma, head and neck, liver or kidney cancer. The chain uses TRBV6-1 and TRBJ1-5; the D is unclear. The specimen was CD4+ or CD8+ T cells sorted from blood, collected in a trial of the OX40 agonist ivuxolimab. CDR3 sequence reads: CATGLRHLNQPQHF. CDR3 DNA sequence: TGTGCCACAGGCCTGAGGCACCTCAATCAGCCCCAGCATTTT.